A selection of T cell receptor beta chains follows, all from one sample in a study of OX40 agonist ivuxolimab in advanced cancers. Repertoires were generated with immunoSEQ multiplex PCR, while TCRdb's copy carries only in-frame clones and drops some. The sample lists around 89,000 clones, approximately 90% occurring once. Source: CD4+ or CD8+ T cells sorted from blood, taken in a trial of the OX40 agonist ivuxolimab. The source is an adult with an advanced solid tumor such as melanoma, head and neck, liver or kidney cancer. The CDR3 runs from the conserved cysteine through the conserved F or W. The D gene is left open where the match is weak. Size values are once, few and many counts, or a class for expanded clones, and some rows have none.

clone_size d_call j_call v_call cdr3_aa cdr3_nt
. . TRBJ1-5 TRBV19 CASSIMGPPQHF TGTGCCAGTAGTATCATGGGTCCGCCCCAGCATTTT
once . TRBJ1-1 TRBV7-9 CASSLGTEAFF TGTGCCAGCAGCCTAGGGACTGAAGCTTTCTTT
. . TRBJ2-3 TRBV5-4 CASSPGHLSTDTQYF TGTGCCAGCAGCCCTGGACATTTAAGCACAGATACGCAGTATTTT
. . TRBJ2-7 TRBV10-3 CAIRKQGPYSYEQYF TGTGCCATCAGGAAACAGGGTCCCTACTCCTACGAGCAGTACTTC
. . TRBJ2-2 TRBV5-1 CASSLNTGELFF TGCGCCAGCAGCCTGAACACCGGGGAGCTGTTTTTT
. TRBD1 TRBJ1-3 TRBV15 CATSRAGQAYSGNTIYF TGTGCCACCAGCAGAGCTGGACAGGCTTACTCTGGAAACACCATATATTTT
. . TRBJ2-7 TRBV5-1 CASSSPGTVTYEQYF TGCGCCAGCAGCTCACCCGGGACGGTCACCTACGAGCAGTACTTC
. TRBD1 TRBJ1-1 TRBV5-8 CASSPGQGWYTEAFF TGTGCCAGCAGCCCCGGACAGGGTTGGTACACTGAAGCTTTCTTT
. . TRBJ2-1 TRBV6-6 CASGSSSYNEQFF TGTGCCAGCGGGTCGAGCTCCTACAATGAGCAGTTCTTC
once . TRBJ1-2 TRBV6-1 CASSEATALGYGYTF TGTGCCAGCAGTGAAGCGACAGCGCTGGGGTATGGCTACACCTTC
. . TRBJ2-3 TRBV2 CALNTPGGGARDTQYF TGTGCCCTCAATACACCTGGGGGGGGCGCGCGGGATACGCAGTATTTT
. . TRBJ2-3 TRBV7-2 CASSLDRYTDTQYF TGTGCCAGCAGCTTAGATCGGTACACAGATACGCAGTATTTT
. TRBD1 TRBJ2-5 TRBV13 CATSQTGIRETQYF TGTGCCACCAGCCAGACAGGGATAAGGGAGACCCAGTACTTC
. . TRBJ2-2 TRBV21-1 CASSKTVRDTNANTGELFF TGTGCCAGCAGCAAAACAGTTCGAGACACCAACGCGAACACCGGGGAGCTGTTTTTT
. TRBD2 TRBJ2-3 TRBV28 CASSLWTSGIGTQYF TGTGCCAGCAGTTTATGGACTAGCGGGATAGGTACGCAGTATTTT